The 19 T cell receptor beta chains in this list originate from one sample, sequenced in a study of response to subunit inactivated influenza vaccine. TCRdb recomputed calls from the RT-PCR reads with MiXCR, one row per CDR3 protein. The table records fewer than 700,000 distinct CDR3 sequences, approximately 12% of them present only once. The source was PBMCs from blood, collected more than 35 days after vaccination. These receptors originate from a middle-aged man who received an inactivated influenza vaccine.

This clonotype was found a few times. The rearrangement uses TRBV20-1 and TRBJ2-3; TRBD2 matches at 7 bases. CDR1 is DFQATT and CDR2 is SNEGSKA in the germline V gene (reference sequence). V shed 1 base and J 6 bases; nucleotides not matched to a gene: 10. CDR3 size: 15 residues. Here the CDR3 DNA reads TGCAGTGCTAGAGTGGCACTAGCGTCCCCCGATACGCAGTATTTT. Translation gives CSARVALASPDTQYF.

This clonotype was counted between two and nine times. The V and J genes are TRBV11-2 and TRBJ1-3; the match to TRBD1 covers 8 bases. The CDR3 runs 15 residues. The germline CDR1 and CDR2 sequences are SGHAT and FQNNGV. V shed 6 bases, J shed 0 bases, and the junction held 4 bases outside the gene matches. The CDR3 DNA reads TGTGCCAGCAGATGGACAGGGTCCTCTGGAAACACCATATATTTT. The encoded protein is CASRWTGSSGNTIYF.

The chain is built from TRBV6-1 and TRBJ2-1; 10 nucleotides match TRBD2. Germline CDR1 reads MNHNS; CDR2 reads SASEGT. V gave up 6 bases and J gave up 3 bases; unmatched junction bases: 5. The CDR3 contains 15 residues. The CDR3 DNA reads TGTGCCAGCAGCCCCAAGCGGGGGGGCTACAATGAGCAGTTCTTC. Residues: CASSPKRGGYNEQFF.

This clonotype was observed at least ten times. The CDR3 DNA follows: TGCGCCAGCAGCCACGGACTAGCGGGAGACAATGAGCAGTTCTTC. This translates into CASSHGLAGDNEQFF. V is TRBV5-1 and J is TRBJ2-1; TRBD2 aligns across 13 bases. Germline V lookup: CDR1 SGHRS, CDR2 YFSETQ. Trimming removed 4 bases from V and 5 bases from J; junction bases left unmatched: 3. The CDR3 is 15 amino acids.

The chain carries TRBV20-1 and TRBJ2-5; TRBD2 matches at 10 bases. Germline V gives CDR1 DFQATT, CDR2 SNEGSKA (reference sequence). The trim removed 0 bases at V and 4 bases at J, leaving 8 bases unmatched. There are 16 residues in the CDR3. CDR3 protein: CSARDSLAGVLETQYF. The CDR3, as DNA: TGCAGTGCTAGAGATAGTCTAGCGGGGGTCTTAGAGACCCAGTACTTC.

This clonotype was recorded many times. CDR3 sequence (DNA): TGTGCCAGCAGCTTAGACAATTCACCCCTCCACTTT. The encoded protein is CASSLDNSPLHF. J is TRBJ1-6 and V is TRBV7-2; D is ambiguous. V was trimmed by 1 base and J by 7 bases, leaving 2 bases between them. Germline CDR1 and CDR2: SGHTA and FQGNSA. The CDR3 totals 12 residues.

The CDR3 loop reads CASSLGGPRETQYF. The CDR3 nucleotides are TGTGCCAGCAGCTTGGGAGGGCCTCGTGAGACCCAGTACTTC. The chain couples TRBV7-6 to TRBJ2-5, with 7 bases lining up with TRBD2. The CDR3 is made up of 14 amino acids. From germline, CDR1 is SGHVS and CDR2 FNYEAQ. Trimming took 3 bases from V and 5 from J; bases not matched to a gene: 6.

This clonotype was observed at least ten times. The chain combines TRBV20-1 with TRBJ2-1; 8 nucleotides match TRBD2. The CDR3 has 15 amino acids. The trim removed 3 bases at V and 2 bases at J, leaving 6 bases unmatched. Germline-derived CDR1 and CDR2 are DFQATT and SNEGSKA (reference sequence). The CDR3: CSASPTGGAYNEQFF. The CDR3, as DNA: TGCAGTGCTAGTCCGACCGGGGGGGCCTACAATGAGCAGTTCTTC.

This clonotype was recorded a few times. The chain recombines TRBV29-1 with TRBJ2-1; no firm D call. The CDR3 is made up of 14 amino acids. Trimming shortened V by 2 bases and J by 7 bases, and 15 bases separated the two germline ends. Germline CDR1 SQVTM, CDR2 ANQGSEA. The CDR3 DNA reads TGCAGCGTTGAATCCGGGTCTCTCGCGAATGAGCAGTTCTTC. Translating gives CSVESGSLANEQFF.

CDR3 nucleotides: TGCAGTGCTAGACGCAGGGGCCTATGGGGTAATTCACCCCTCCACTTT. Translated: CSARRRGLWGNSPLHF. This sequence joins TRBV20-1 and TRBJ1-6; D perhaps matches TRBD1 (6 bases). The CDR3 is 16 amino acids. With 2 bases removed from V and 6 bases from J, the gap between germline ends came to 17 bases. Germline V lookup: CDR1 DFQATT, CDR2 SNEGSKA (reference sequence).

The chain links TRBV15 to TRBJ2-1; D may be TRBD2 (5 bases). V lost 1 base and J lost 7, with 8 bases in between. The germline gives CDR1 LNHNV, CDR2 YYDKDF (reference sequence). CDR3 length equals 13 residues. The CDR3 region is CATSRVKRNEQFF. CDR3 sequence (DNA): TGTGCCACCAGCAGAGTCAAGCGGAATGAGCAGTTCTTC.

This clonotype was detected only a few times. V gene TRBV20-1 combines with J gene TRBJ2-1, with D possibly being TRBD2 (6 bases). This CDR3 spans 18 amino acids. The V gene lost 3 bases and the J gene lost 7 bases, with 28 bases spanning the gap. The germline V gene has CDR1 DFQATT and CDR2 SNEGSKA (reference sequence). CDR3 residues: CSARGGFLRDRPRNEQFF. Here the CDR3 DNA reads TGCAGTGCTAGGGGTGGGTTCTTGCGGGACCGGCCCCGGAATGAGCAGTTCTTC.

This clonotype showed up just a few times. The gene calls are TRBV25-1 and TRBJ2-2; 7 positions agree with TRBD2. V lost 5 bases to trimming and J lost 9 bases; unmatched junction nucleotides: 6. The germline V gene has CDR1 MGHDK and CDR2 SYGVNS. The CDR3 spans 13 residues. The CDR3 sequence: CASSLGGARELFF. The CDR3 DNA sequence: TGTGCCAGCAGTTTGGGAGGGGCGCGGGAGCTGTTTTTT.

The chain couples TRBV28 to TRBJ2-2, with 8 bases that match TRBD2. The length of the CDR3 is 18 residues. V trimming: 3 bases; J trimming: 6 bases; junction bases outside the gene matches: 15. Germline CDR1 MDHEN, CDR2 SYDVKM. CDR3 loop: CASSFFSYGGAFSGELFF. In DNA, the CDR3 is TGTGCCAGCAGTTTTTTTTCTTACGGGGGGGCTTTTTCCGGGGAGCTGTTTTTT. Filled out from reference TRBV28 and TRBJ2-2, the complete variable domain reads DVKVTQSSRYLVKRTGEKVFLECVQDMDHENMFWYRQDPGLGLRLIYFSYDVKMKEKGDIPEGYSVSREKKERFSLILESASTNQTSMYLCASSFFSYGGAFSGELFFGEGSRLTVL.

This clonotype was recorded a few times. The genes are TRBV5-1 and TRBJ2-2; 12 bases align to TRBD1. The trim removed 6 bases at V and 6 bases at J, leaving 6 bases unmatched. Germline V gene lookup returns CDR1 SGHRS and CDR2 YFSETQ. The CDR3 is 15 amino acids. The chain's CDR3 is CASTRDRGLAGELFF. CDR3 bases: TGCGCCAGCACAAGGGACAGGGGGCTTGCCGGGGAGCTGTTTTTT. Using reference TRBV5-1 and TRBJ2-2 for the parts outside the CDR3, the full variable domain is KAGVTQTPRYLIKTRGQQVTLSCSPISGHRSVSWYQQTPGQGLQFLFEYFSETQRNKGNFPGRFSGRQFSNSRSEMNVSTLELGDSALYLCASTRDRGLAGELFFGEGSRLTVL.

This chain joins TRBV20-1 and TRBJ2-1; perhaps TRBD2 as D (5 bases). The germline V gene encodes CDR1 DFQATT and CDR2 SNEGSKA (reference sequence). The CDR3 length is 12 residues. Trimming cost V 3 bases and J 9 bases, with 12 bases left between them. The chain's CDR3 is CSARALAGEQFF. CDR3 sequence (DNA): TGCAGTGCTAGGGCGCTAGCTGGTGAGCAGTTCTTC.

The chain combines TRBV3-1 with TRBJ1-5; TRBD1 is a possible D gene (6 bases). Per germline, CDR1 LGHDT and CDR2 YNNKEL (reference sequence). The CDR3 runs to 13 residues. Trimming took 0 bases from V and 10 from J, leaving 10 bases between them. The DNA for the CDR3 is TGTGCCAGCAGCCAAGAGGTAGGGGGACCCCAGCATTTT. It encodes CASSQEVGGPQHF.

This clonotype was counted only a few times. The rearrangement links TRBV28 to TRBJ2-7; 8 nucleotides match TRBD2. Germline V gene lookup returns CDR1 MDHEN and CDR2 SYDVKM. With V trimmed by 1 base and J by 3 bases, 11 bases remained unmatched. The CDR3 covers 17 residues. The CDR3 protein is CASSLLYEREGHYEQYF. DNA of the CDR3: TGTGCCAGCAGTTTATTGTACGAACGGGAGGGCCACTACGAGCAGTACTTC.

V usage is TRBV9 and J usage is TRBJ1-1, with no clear D. CDR3 length equals 13 residues. Per germline, CDR1 SGDLS and CDR2 YYNGEE. The ends were cut back, 4 bases at V and 3 bases at J, with 10 bases in the middle. CDR3 sequence (DNA): TGTGCCAGCAGCATGACGTGGGACACTGAAGCTTTCTTT. Residues: CASSMTWDTEAFF.